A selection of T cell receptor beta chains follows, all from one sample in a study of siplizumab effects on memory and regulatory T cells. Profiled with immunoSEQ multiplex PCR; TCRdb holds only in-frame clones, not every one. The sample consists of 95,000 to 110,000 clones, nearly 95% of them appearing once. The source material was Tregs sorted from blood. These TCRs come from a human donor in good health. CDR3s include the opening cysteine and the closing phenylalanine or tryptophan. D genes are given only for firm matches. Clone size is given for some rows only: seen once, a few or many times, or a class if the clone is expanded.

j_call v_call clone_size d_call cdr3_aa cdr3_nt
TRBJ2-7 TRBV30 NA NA CAWGSSYEQYF TGTGCCTGGGGTAGCTCCTACGAGCAGTACTTC
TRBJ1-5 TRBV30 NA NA CAWSEYSNQPQHF TGTGCCTGGAGTGAATATAGCAATCAGCCCCAGCATTTT
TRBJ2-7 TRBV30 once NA CAWSRDHLQQYF TGTGCCTGGAGCAGGGACCACCTACAACAGTACTTC
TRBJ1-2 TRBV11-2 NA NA CASRRGGQDSGYTF TGTGCCAGCAGGAGGGGAGGGCAGGACTCTGGCTACACCTTC
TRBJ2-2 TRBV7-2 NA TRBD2 CASSLGPGSGKGTGELFF TGTGCCAGCAGCTTAGGGCCTGGGAGCGGGAAGGGCACCGGGGAGCTGTTTTTT
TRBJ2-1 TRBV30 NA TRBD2 CGARLAGGGEQFF TGTGGCGCCAGGCTAGCGGGGGGTGGTGAGCAGTTCTTC
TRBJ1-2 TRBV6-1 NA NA CASSAHESGGYTF TGTGCCAGCAGTGCCCACGAATCGGGTGGCTACACCTTC
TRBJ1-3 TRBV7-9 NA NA CASSGPTVREGNTIYF TGTGCCAGCAGCGGCCCGACAGTGCGCGAGGGAAACACCATATATTTT
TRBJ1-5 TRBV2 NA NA CASSRTVDSNQPQHF TGTGCCAGCAGCCGGACTGTAGATAGCAATCAGCCCCAGCATTTT
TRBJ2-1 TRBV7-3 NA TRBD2 CASSPSGGDNNEQFF TGTGCCAGCAGCCCTAGCGGGGGGGATAACAATGAGCAGTTCTTC
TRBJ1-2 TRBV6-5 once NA CASRLLSGGYTF TGTGCCAGCAGGCTCCTATCAGGTGGCTACACCTTC
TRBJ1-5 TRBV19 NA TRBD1 CASSFTGGPQPQHF TGTGCCAGTAGTTTTACAGGGGGCCCTCAGCCCCAGCATTTT
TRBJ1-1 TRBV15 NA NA CATQWSGNTEAFF TGTGCCACCCAGTGGTCAGGGAACACTGAAGCTTTCTTT
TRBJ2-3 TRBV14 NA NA CASSRLQADTQYF TGTGCCAGCAGCCGACTTCAAGCAGATACGCAGTATTTT
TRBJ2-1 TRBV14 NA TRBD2 CASSPRASGVSSYNEQFF TGTGCCAGCAGCCCGCGGGCTAGCGGGGTAAGCTCCTACAATGAGCAGTTCTTC
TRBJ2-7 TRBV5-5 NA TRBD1 CASSYLGTGALEQYF TGTGCCAGCAGCTACCTGGGGACAGGGGCCCTCGAGCAGTACTTC
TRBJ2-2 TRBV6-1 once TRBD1 CASRDRGTGELFF TGTGCCAGCAGGGACAGGGGAACCGGGGAGCTGTTTTTT
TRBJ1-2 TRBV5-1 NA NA CASTPWGEIGYTF TGCGCCAGCACCCCCTGGGGGGAGATTGGCTACACCTTC
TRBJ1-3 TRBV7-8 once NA CASSQLGSGNTIYF TGTGCCAGCAGCCAATTAGGGTCTGGAAACACCATATATTTT
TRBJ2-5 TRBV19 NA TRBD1 CASGTGNQETQYF TGTGCCAGTGGGACAGGGAACCAAGAGACCCAGTACTTC
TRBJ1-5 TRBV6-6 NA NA CASSYGSGNQPQHF TGTGCCAGCAGTTACGGCAGTGGCAATCAGCCCCAGCATTTT
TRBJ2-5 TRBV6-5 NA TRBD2 CASSATSSRETQYF TGTGCCAGCAGCGCGACTAGCAGCAGGGAGACCCAGTACTTC
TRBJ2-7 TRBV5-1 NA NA CASSLVRQDYEQYF TGCGCCAGCAGCTTGGTTAGACAGGACTACGAGCAGTACTTC
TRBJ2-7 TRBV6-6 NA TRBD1 CASTSLNRGRNEQYF TGTGCCAGCACCTCCCTAAACAGGGGGCGGAACGAGCAGTACTTC
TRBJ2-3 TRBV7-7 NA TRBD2 CASSPTSGGLTDTQYF TGTGCTAGCAGCCCGACTAGCGGGGGCCTCACAGATACGCAGTATTTT
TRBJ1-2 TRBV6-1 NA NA CASRDLGGDYGYTF TGTGCCAGCCGGGACCTTGGAGGGGACTATGGCTACACCTTC
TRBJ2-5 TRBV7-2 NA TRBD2 CASSPGGRGETQYF TGTGCCAGCAGCCCCGGCGGGAGGGGAGAGACCCAGTACTTC
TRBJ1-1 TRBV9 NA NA CASSVMGQMNTEAFF TGTGCCAGCAGCGTTATGGGGCAGATGAACACTGAAGCTTTCTTT
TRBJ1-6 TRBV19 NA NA CASSIGGGGPGAPLHF TGTGCCAGTAGTATAGGGGGTGGCGGGCCGGGCGCACCCCTCCACTTT
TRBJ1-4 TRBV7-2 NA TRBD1 CASSPDRVGEKLFF TGTGCCAGCAGCCCGGACAGGGTGGGAGAAAAACTGTTTTTT
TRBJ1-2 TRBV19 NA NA CASSIQSRGLYGYTF TGTGCCAGTAGTATTCAGTCACGGGGACTCTATGGCTACACCTTC
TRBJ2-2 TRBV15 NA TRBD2 CATSRAGSLAGGPGELFF TGTGCCACCAGCAGAGCCGGGTCGCTAGCGGGAGGGCCCGGGGAGCTGTTTTTT
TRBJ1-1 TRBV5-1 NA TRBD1 CASRGQENTEAFF TGCGCCAGCCGCGGACAGGAGAACACTGAAGCTTTCTTT
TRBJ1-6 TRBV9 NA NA CASSFVDAPNSPLHF TGTGCCAGCAGCTTCGTTGACGCCCCTAATTCACCCCTCCACTTT
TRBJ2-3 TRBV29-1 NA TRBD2 CSVAALTSGVSTDTQYF TGCAGCGTTGCCGCTCTGACTAGCGGCGTTAGCACAGATACGCAGTATTTT
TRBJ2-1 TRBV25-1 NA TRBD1 CASSDPTGDRQFF TGTGCCAGCAGTGACCCAACAGGGGACAGGCAGTTCTTC
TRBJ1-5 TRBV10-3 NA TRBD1 CASRGQGLNQPQHF TGTGCCTCGCGGGGACAGGGCCTTAATCAGCCCCAGCATTTT
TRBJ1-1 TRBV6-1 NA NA CASTLYRDTEAFF TGTGCCAGCACGCTCTACAGGGACACTGAAGCTTTCTTT
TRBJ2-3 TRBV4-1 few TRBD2 CASKDLRLAVNTDTQYF TGCGCCAGCAAGGATTTGAGGCTAGCGGTAAACACAGATACGCAGTATTTT
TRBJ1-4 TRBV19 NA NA CASSRQGMERKLFF TGTGCCAGTAGTAGGCAGGGTATGGAGAGGAAACTGTTTTTT
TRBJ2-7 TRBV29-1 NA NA CSVGYERPPYEQYF TGCAGCGTTGGTTACGAGCGGCCGCCCTACGAGCAGTACTTC
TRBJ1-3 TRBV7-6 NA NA CASGAGGNTIYF TGTGCCAGCGGCGCCGGGGGAAACACCATATATTTT
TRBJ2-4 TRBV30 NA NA CAWSVTNIQYF TGTGCCTGGAGTGTCACAAACATTCAGTACTTC
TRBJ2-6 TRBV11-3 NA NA CASSHSSGANVLTF TGTGCCAGCAGCCATAGCTCTGGGGCCAACGTCCTGACTTTC
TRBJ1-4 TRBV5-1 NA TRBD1 CASSLQAPGGAEKLFF TGCGCCAGCAGCTTGCAAGCTCCAGGGGGCGCAGAAAAACTGTTTTTT
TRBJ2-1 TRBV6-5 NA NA CASAEDWGRNNEQFF TGTGCCAGCGCCGAGGACTGGGGGCGAAACAATGAGCAGTTCTTC
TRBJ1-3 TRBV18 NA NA CASSVDSGNTIYF TGTGCCAGCTCGGTAGACTCTGGAAACACCATATATTTT
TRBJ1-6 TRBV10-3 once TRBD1 CAISPGTGNNSPLHF TGTGCCATCAGTCCCGGGACAGGGAATAATTCACCCCTCCACTTT
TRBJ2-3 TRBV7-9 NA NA CATHRAGDTQYF TGTGCCACCCACAGGGCAGGGGATACGCAGTATTTT
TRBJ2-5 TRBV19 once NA CASSLGLAFRETQYF TGTGCCAGTAGTCTGGGGCTCGCTTTTCGGGAGACCCAGTACTTC
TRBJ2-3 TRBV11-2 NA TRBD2 CASSLEERGETDTQYF TGTGCCAGCAGCTTAGAAGAGCGGGGAGAGACAGATACGCAGTATTTT
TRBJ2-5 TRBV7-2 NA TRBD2 CASSLVARGIKWETQYF TGTGCCAGCAGCTTAGTAGCGCGGGGGATAAAGTGGGAGACCCAGTACTTC
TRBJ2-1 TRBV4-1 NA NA CASSNRLGGNEQFF TGCGCCAGCAGCAACAGACTAGGGGGCAATGAGCAGTTCTTC
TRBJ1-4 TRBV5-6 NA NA CASSVQGRGEKLFF TGTGCCAGCAGCGTTCAGGGGAGGGGTGAAAAACTGTTTTTT
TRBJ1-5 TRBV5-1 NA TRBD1 CASPTGGQPQHF TGCGCCAGTCCAACAGGGGGCCAGCCCCAGCATTTT